A single sample gave rise to the 8 T cell receptor beta chains below, sequenced in a study of blood T cell repertoires in COVID-19 (dated by TCRdb to the early 2020s). The library was built by means of the immunoSEQ multiplex PCR assay. Drawn from immuneACCESS, this table holds only the in-frame rearrangements with V and J called that TCRdb kept. Clones are partly lost; checked studies trace under half to an unresolved V gene and leave the rest unexplained. Recorded for this sample are hundreds of thousands of clones; approximately 90% of them occurred a single time. Roughly 1.1% of the sample belongs to the ten largest clones. Sequenced input: PBMCs or T cells enriched from blood (not recorded which). These receptor sequences come from a young man who had recovered from COVID-19.

V and J are TRBV7-9 and TRBJ1-2; no reliable D call. Germline values: CDR1 SEHNR, CDR2 FQNEAQ (reference sequence). The CDR3 is 12 amino acids. V lost 5 bases to trimming and J lost 7 bases, with 11 bases between them. Here the CDR3 DNA reads TGTGCCAGCAGCCCCGGCCGGGTTGGCTACACCTTC. This translates into CASSPGRVGYTF.

The rearrangement joins TRBV7-9 to TRBJ1-4, with TRBD1 matching over 7 bases. CDR3 length: 15 residues. V gave up 4 bases and J gave up 0 bases; unmatched junction bases: 2. Germline V gene lookup returns CDR1 SEHNR and CDR2 FQNEAQ (reference sequence). The CDR3: CASSSGQATNEKLFF. In DNA, the CDR3 is TGTGCCAGCAGCTCCGGACAGGCAACTAATGAAAAACTGTTTTTT.

The V call is TRBV19, the J call TRBJ2-1; D is possibly TRBD2 (5 bases). Trimming stripped 5 bases from V and 6 bases from J, with 17 bases between. Germline lookup yields CDR1 LNHDA and CDR2 SQIVND (reference sequence). The CDR3 spans 15 residues. CDR3 in amino acids: CASSFSLEGGNEQFF. As DNA, the CDR3 is TGTGCCAGTAGTTTCTCACTAGAAGGAGGCAATGAGCAGTTCTTC.

The chain links TRBV18 to TRBJ1-2; 10 nucleotides align to TRBD1. Germline V CDR1 and CDR2: KGHSH, LQKENI. V shed 3 bases, J shed 6 bases, and the junction held 7 bases outside the gene matches. The CDR3 runs to 15 residues. CDR3 DNA: TGTGCCAGCTCACCTAAGGCGGGACAGGGGAATGGCTACACCTTC. It specifies CASSPKAGQGNGYTF.

The gene calls are TRBV5-1 and TRBJ2-2, with D uncertain. This CDR3 is built from 15 residues. Deletions cut 0 bases from V and 0 bases from J, with 6 bases between. Germline assignment: CDR1 SGHRS and CDR2 YFSETQ. The CDR3 DNA reads as TGCGCCAGCAGCTTGGGCGCGCCGAACACCGGGGAGCTGTTTTTT. This codes for CASSLGAPNTGELFF.

Concerning this clone itself: In the same sample, other DNA sequences code for this CDR3. The V gene is TRBV19, the J gene TRBJ2-7; perhaps TRBD1 as D (6 bases). Germline CDR1 reads LNHDA; CDR2 reads SQIVND (reference sequence). Trimming took off 1 base at V and 4 bases at J, with 14 bases between the two ends. The CDR3 contains 15 residues. CDR3: CASSIGAGQGYEQYF. The CDR3 DNA sequence: TGTGCCAGTAGTATAGGGGCGGGTCAGGGGTACGAGCAGTACTTC.

The chain combines TRBV5-4 with TRBJ2-1; TRBD2 matches 8 bases. CDR1 and CDR2 from the germline V gene are SGHNT and YYREEE (reference sequence). The ends lost 4 bases at V and 9 bases at J; junction bases unmatched: 9. This CDR3 region has 14 residues. The CDR3 spells CASSHGLASGEQFF. In nucleotides, the CDR3 is TGTGCCAGCAGCCATGGACTAGCTTCGGGTGAGCAGTTCTTC. The variable domain in full, with the rest retrieved from reference TRBV5-4 and TRBJ2-1, is ETGVTQSPTHLIKTRGQQVTLRCSSQSGHNTVSWYQQALGQGPQFIFQYYREEENGRGNFPPRFSGLQFPNYSSELNVNALELDDSALYLCASSHGLASGEQFFGPGTRLTVL.

The rearrangement uses TRBV10-3 and TRBJ1-2; TRBD1 matches at 8 bases. The CDR3 contains 15 residues. V was pared by 4 bases and J by 8 bases, with 12 bases of the junction left unmatched. Germline V gives CDR1 ENHRY, CDR2 SYGVKD. CDR3 sequence: CAISGQDRDPVGYTF. CDR3 coding DNA: TGTGCCATCAGTGGTCAGGACAGGGACCCGGTAGGCTACACCTTC.